These 14 T cell receptor beta chains came from one sample sequenced in a study of OX40 agonist ivuxolimab in advanced cancers. Assay used: immunoSEQ multiplex PCR; TCRdb lists only in-frame clones, some missing. The sample contains about 67,000 clones, about 83% of which appear only once. Sequenced here: CD4+ or CD8+ T cells sorted from blood, sampled in a trial of the OX40 agonist ivuxolimab. All receptors come from an adult with an advanced solid tumor such as melanoma, head and neck, liver or kidney cancer.

This clone was detected only once. J is TRBJ2-7 and V is TRBV6-6; TRBD1 might be the D (6 bases). The length of the CDR3 is 16 residues. Trimming removed 0 bases from V and 5 bases from J, with 17 bases in between. Per the germline V gene, CDR1 is MNHNY and CDR2 is SVGAGI (reference sequence). The CDR3 loop is CASSYSTSGVINEQYF. The CDR3 DNA reads as TGTGCCAGCAGTTACTCGACCTCAGGGGTGATAAACGAGCAGTACTTC.

The gene calls are TRBV7-2 and TRBJ1-3; 9 bases line up with TRBD1. Trimming at V came to 3 bases and at J to 0 bases, leaving 3 bases not matched to a gene. Germline values: CDR1 SGHTA, CDR2 FQGNSA. This CDR3 spans 16 amino acids. CDR3 nucleotides: TGTGCCAGCAGCTTCATGACAGGGGGCTCTGGAAACACCATATATTTT. It translates to CASSFMTGGSGNTIYF.

The rearrangement uses TRBV10-3 and TRBJ2-7; 8 nucleotides align to TRBD1. J lost 2 bases, V lost 9 bases, and 12 bases had no gene match. Germline V gene lookup returns CDR1 ENHRY and CDR2 SYGVKD. The CDR3 consists of 15 residues. CDR3 loop: CAIREQDRGTYEQYF. The CDR3, as DNA: TGTGCCATACGAGAACAAGACAGGGGTACCTACGAGCAGTACTTC.

The chain employs TRBV30 and TRBJ2-6, with D uncertain. Germline V gene lookup returns CDR1 GTSNPN and CDR2 SVGIG (reference sequence). Trimming cost V 1 base and J 1 base, with 5 bases left between them. The CDR3 length is 14 residues. CDR3 in amino acids: CAWSAHSGANVLTF. CDR3 coding DNA: TGTGCCTGGAGTGCCCATTCTGGGGCCAACGTCCTGACTTTC.

This clone was observed a handful of times. CDR3 in DNA: TGTGCCAGCAGAACTAGCGGGGTCGAGACCCAGTACTTC. It specifies CASRTSGVETQYF. V is TRBV5-8 and J is TRBJ2-5, with 10 bases aligning to TRBD2. The CDR3 length is 13 residues. Germline lookup yields CDR1 SGHTS and CDR2 YDEGEE. V shed 5 bases and J 5 bases; nucleotides not matched to a gene: 3.

This clone was seen just once. The chain is built from TRBV7-9 and TRBJ2-3; D unclear. V lost 6 bases and J 6 bases, leaving 19 bases between the germline ends. There are 15 residues in the CDR3. The germline CDR1 and CDR2 sequences are SEHNR and FQNEAQ (reference sequence). CDR3 DNA sequence: TGTGCCAGCAGATCGACCAGGCCCTCCCAGGATACGCAGTATTTT. Its protein product is CASRSTRPSQDTQYF. Looking up the rest from reference TRBV7-9 and TRBJ2-3 gives the full variable domain: DTGVSQNPRHKITKRGQNVTFRCDPISEHNRLYWYRQTLGQGPEFLTYFQNEAQLEKSRLLSDRFSAERPKGSFSTLEIQRTEQGDSAMYLCASRSTRPSQDTQYFGPGTRLTVL.

The chain combines TRBV4-3 with TRBJ2-1; D not certain. This CDR3 has 12 residues. V was shortened by 1 base and J by 11 bases, with 9 bases between the two germline ends. Germline loops: CDR1 LGHNA, CDR2 YSLEER. The CDR3 nucleotides are TGCGCCAGCAGCCAAGGCCTATCGAAGCAGTTCTTC. It translates to CASSQGLSKQFF.

The chain combines TRBV5-6 with TRBJ1-1; D unresolved. The germline CDR1 and CDR2 sequences are SGHDT and YYEEEE. The V end was cut by 0 bases, the J end by 0 bases, with 9 bases between. This CDR3 is 15 amino acids long. Here the CDR3 reads CASSLATDLNTEAFF. The CDR3 nucleotides are TGTGCCAGCAGCTTGGCGACGGATTTGAACACTGAAGCTTTCTTT.

The rearrangement uses TRBV30 and TRBJ1-2; D is uncertain. From germline, CDR1 is GTSNPN and CDR2 SVGIG (reference sequence). V gave up 8 bases and J gave up 1 base, with 11 bases separating them. CDR3 size: 12 residues. CDR3 nucleotide sequence: TGTGCCGGCTCCGAAAGTAACTATGGCTACACCTTC. Amino acids: CAGSESNYGYTF. Based on the CDR3 plus reference TRBV30 and TRBJ1-2, the full variable domain is SQTIHQWPATLVQPVGSPLSLECTVEGTSNPNLYWYRQAAGRGLQLLFYSVGIGQISSEVPQNLSASRPQDRQFILSSKKLLLSDSGFYLCAGSESNYGYTFGSGTRLTVV.

As DNA, the CDR3 is TGTGCCAGCAGTGGACGGGACACCTTATCCTACGAGCAGTACTTC. Translating it yields CASSGRDTLSYEQYF. The V and J genes are TRBV6-1 and TRBJ2-7; weak D call: TRBD1 (6 bases). This CDR3 has 15 amino acids. The germline V gene has CDR1 MNHNS and CDR2 SASEGT. Trimming took 4 bases from V and 1 from J, leaving 14 bases between them.

The chain recombines TRBV18 with TRBJ1-2; 10 nucleotides agree with TRBD1. V was clipped by 5 bases and J by 2 bases; unmatched bases: 11. Germline V gene data show CDR1 as KGHSH and CDR2 as LQKENI. The CDR3 totals 17 residues. CDR3 nucleotides: TGTGCCAGCTCAGGACAATACGGGACAGGGGCCAACTATGGCTACACCTTC. Translation gives CASSGQYGTGANYGYTF.

The gene calls are TRBV9 and TRBJ2-5, with D perhaps TRBD1 or TRBD2 (6 bases each). The germline V gene has CDR1 SGDLS and CDR2 YYNGEE. Trimming left V 4 bases short and J 4 bases short, with 11 bases between. The CDR3 is made up of 13 amino acids. Written as DNA, the CDR3 is TGTGCCAGCAGCAGGAGGGGGTTAGAGACCCAGTACTTC. Amino acids: CASSRRGLETQYF. Combining the CDR3 with reference TRBV9 and TRBJ2-5 gives the whole variable domain DSGVTQTPKHLITATGQRVTLRCSPRSGDLSVYWYQQSLDQGLQFLIQYYNGEERAKGNILERFSAQQFPDLHSELNLSSLELGDSALYFCASSRRGLETQYFGPGTRLLVL.

The CDR3, as DNA: TGTGCCAGCAGTGGACAGACTCCTAACTATGGCTACACCTTC. Its protein product is CASSGQTPNYGYTF. The chain employs TRBV2 and TRBJ1-2; D is perhaps TRBD1 (5 bases). V lost 4 bases and J 0 bases, leaving 9 bases between the germline ends. The germline V gene encodes CDR1 SNHLY and CDR2 FYNNEI. The CDR3 is made up of 14 amino acids.

The chain has TRBV7-9 and TRBJ1-4; no reliable D call. This CDR3 region has 13 residues. Trimming stripped 6 bases from V and 1 base from J, with 6 bases between. The V gene's germline CDR1 is SEHNR and CDR2 FQNEAQ (reference sequence). CDR3 protein: CASRKGTNEKLFF. Written as DNA, the CDR3 is TGTGCCAGCAGAAAGGGAACTAATGAAAAACTGTTTTTT.